This TCR beta chain was found in a study of PD-L1 blockade in urothelial cancer. Overall study context: In the mid-2010s, patients got going on atezolizumab, taking 1,200 mg intravenously every 3 weeks.

Trimming removed 4 bases at V and 1 base at J, with 15 bases between. CDR3 size: 15 residues. In germline, CDR1 is SGHDT, CDR2 YYEEEE. TCRdb's table, derived via immunoSEQ multiplex PCR, lists solely in-frame clones and lacks some. The repertoire has 30,000 to 45,000 clones, more than 75% of them found once; the top ten carry about 10%. Time point noted: peripheral blood 6 weeks after treatment start. The genes are TRBV5-6 and TRBJ2-7; the D is unclear. This specimen was PBMCs, taken around atezolizumab (anti-PD-L1) treatment. This receptor was taken from a man aged 35 to 55 with urothelial cancer. In DNA form, the CDR3 reads TGTGCCAGCAGCCCTTACCTGACACCTTCCTACGAGCAGTACTTC. This codes for CASSPYLTPSYEQYF.